This T cell receptor (beta chain) was recorded in a study of blood T cells in healthy people across ages. Combining a sample-barcoded 5' primer with a J-beta primer mix, a second PCR ran for about 6 to 11 cycles. MiXCR was run by TCRdb on the 5' RACE reads, yielding one entry per CDR3 protein. The sample has 550,000 to 600,000 distinct CDR3 sequences; 27% are singletons. In this sample, this clonotype turned up a few times. Its antigen is currently unknown. Total RNA was isolated from each sample in quantities of at least 6 micrograms. Study outcomes and limitations: TCR beta diversity, measured per million T cells, fell in a roughly linear way with age. Possibly, changes in expanded clonotypes were confounded because donor CMV status was unknown.

Per germline, CDR1 SGHDT and CDR2 YYEEEE. The V end was cut by 4 bases, the J end by 3 bases, with 19 bases between. This CDR3 is 16 amino acids long. Sequencing input: blood. The sequence was obtained from a woman in her sixties or seventies in good health. V is TRBV5-6 and J is TRBJ1-2; perhaps TRBD1 as D (5 bases). The CDR3 sequence: CASSPPRWGGDYGYTF. The CDR3 DNA follows: TGTGCCAGCAGCCCCCCACGGTGGGGAGGGGACTATGGCTACACCTTC.